Following are 30 T cell receptor beta chains from one sample sequenced in a study of radiotherapy plus CTLA-4 blockade in lung cancer. Profiling relied on immunoSEQ multiplex PCR, and the TCRdb table lists in-frame clones only, not all of them. This table holds fewer than 100,000 clones, roughly 87% found once. Sequencing used peripheral blood, obtained from a patient treated with radiotherapy plus ipilimumab. The source of these receptors is a human donor with non-small cell lung cancer who had stable disease on radiotherapy plus ipilimumab.

There are a few counts of this clone. The CDR3: CVRSLNRAGEQFF. The CDR3 DNA is TGTGTCAGAAGCTTAAACAGGGCTGGTGAGCAGTTCTTC. The chain uses TRBV7-5 and TRBJ2-1; TRBD1 is taken as the D call from the table, unchecked against the DNA. TRBV7-5 is recorded as a pseudogene. The CDR3 has 13 amino acids.

The chain combines TRBV7-2 with TRBJ1-6; maybe TRBD1 (5 bases). The CDR3 runs 18 residues. Germline V gives CDR1 SGHTA, CDR2 FQGNSA. Trimming cost V 0 bases and J 7 bases, with 19 bases left between them. The CDR3 sequence is CASSLAAGVGRGNSPLHF. DNA of the CDR3: TGTGCCAGCAGCTTAGCGGCGGGGGTAGGGAGGGGCAATTCACCCCTCCACTTT.

J is TRBJ1-3 and V is TRBV11-2, with D perhaps matching TRBD1 (5 bases). Germline V gene sequence: CDR1 SGHAT, CDR2 FQNNGV. Deletions cut 2 bases from V and 0 bases from J, with 14 bases between. This CDR3 is 17 amino acids long. CDR3 residues: CASSLYGPGSSGNTIYF. DNA of the CDR3: TGTGCCAGCAGCTTATATGGGCCAGGGAGCTCTGGAAACACCATATATTTT.

J is TRBJ2-1 and V is TRBV10-1; D possibly corresponds to TRBD2 (6 bases). The CDR3 covers 14 residues. Germline V CDR1 and CDR2: WNHNN, SYGVQD (reference sequence). Trimming removed 0 bases at V and 10 bases at J, with 13 bases between. The chain's CDR3 is CASSESGDRGEQFF. CDR3 nucleotides: TGCGCCAGCAGTGAGTCCGGGGATCGGGGGGAGCAGTTCTTC.

The chain uses TRBV27 and TRBJ1-1, with D possibly TRBD1 on 5 matching bases. Trimming removed 4 bases from V and 0 bases from J, with 12 bases in between. The germline V gene encodes CDR1 MNHEY and CDR2 SMNVEV (reference sequence). There are 15 residues in the CDR3. The CDR3 region is CASSSPGRLNTEAFF. For the CDR3, the DNA is TGTGCCAGCAGTTCCCCAGGGCGCCTGAACACTGAAGCTTTCTTT.

V usage is TRBV5-1 and J usage is TRBJ2-2, with 8 positions matching TRBD1. The V and J ends lost 6 bases and 5 bases, in that order; junction bases with no gene match: 9. The CDR3 consists of 15 residues. CDR1 is SGHRS and CDR2 is YFSETQ in the germline V gene. The CDR3 here is CASNLGQVGTGELFF. In DNA, the CDR3 is TGCGCCAGCAACCTGGGACAGGTCGGGACCGGGGAGCTGTTTTTT.

This rearrangement joins TRBV10-3 to TRBJ1-6, with 7 positions matching TRBD1. V shed 8 bases and J 7 bases; nucleotides not matched to a gene: 8. CDR1 and CDR2 from the germline V gene are ENHRY and SYGVKD. This CDR3 has 14 amino acids. The CDR3 spells CAIGRGTENSPLHF. The CDR3 nucleotides read TGTGCCATCGGGCGGGGGACAGAAAATTCACCCCTCCACTTT.

The chain links TRBV27 to TRBJ1-2; D uncertain. The germline V and J ends were trimmed by 5 bases and 4 bases, with 14 bases remaining between them. Germline loops: CDR1 MNHEY, CDR2 SMNVEV (reference sequence). The length of the CDR3 is 14 residues. DNA of the CDR3: TGTGCCAGCAGTCCAAAGAGTAAGATCTATGGCTACACCTTC. Translation gives CASSPKSKIYGYTF.

This clone has a handful of counts. The rearrangement uses TRBV5-3 and TRBJ1-5; maybe TRBD1 (6 bases). TRBV5-3 is reported as an ORF; its role is uncertain. The CDR3 is made up of 14 amino acids. Trimming shortened V by 2 bases and J by 3 bases, and 9 bases separated the two germline ends. The CDR3 DNA reads as TGTGCCAGAAGCTTAGGACAGTTCAATCAGCCCCAGCATTTT. Protein: CARSLGQFNQPQHF.

V gene TRBV28 combines with J gene TRBJ1-2; D ambiguous. CDR1 and CDR2 (germline): MDHEN, SYDVKM. The CDR3 is 15 residues long. Between the trimmed V and J ends, which lost 2 bases and 3 bases, there was a span of 13 bases. CDR3 residues: CASSLNPTGHYGYTF. The CDR3 bases are TGTGCCAGCAGTTTAAATCCCACCGGGCACTATGGCTACACCTTC.

This clone was counted a few times. V is TRBV27 and J is TRBJ2-1; 8 positions agree with TRBD2. With 4 bases clipped from V and 2 bases from J, the junction kept 10 bases outside the gene matches. The CDR3 has 17 amino acids. The germline CDR1 and CDR2 sequences are MNHEY and SMNVEV (reference sequence). The CDR3: CASSSAIGGGPYNEQFF. The DNA of the CDR3 is TGTGCCAGCAGTTCCGCAATCGGGGGGGGTCCCTACAATGAGCAGTTCTTC.

V and J are TRBV11-3 and TRBJ2-6; D might be TRBD1 or TRBD2, each matching 6 bases. Germline loops: CDR1 SGHNT, CDR2 YENEEA. CDR3 length: 16 residues. V was shortened by 3 bases and J by 4 bases, with 13 bases between the two germline ends. CDR3 coding DNA: TGTGCCAGCAGCTTTGGGGGGCCGGAAGGGGCCAACGTCCTGACTTTC. Its translation is CASSFGGPEGANVLTF.

The chain is built from TRBV7-9 and TRBJ2-7, with 7 bases that match TRBD1. Germline assignment: CDR1 SEHNR and CDR2 FQNEAQ (reference sequence). This CDR3 region has 16 residues. V dropped 5 bases and J dropped 5; count of bases not matched to a gene: 15. CDR3 sequence (DNA): TGTGCCAGCAGCCCTAGAGGCGCCCCACAGGGGAACGAGCAGTACTTC. Translating it yields CASSPRGAPQGNEQYF.

J is TRBJ1-1 and V is TRBV9; D is possibly TRBD1 (6 bases). The CDR3 is 14 residues long. Germline-derived CDR1 and CDR2 are SGDLS and YYNGEE. With 3 bases removed from V and 3 bases from J, the gap between germline ends came to 12 bases. CDR3 residues: CASSATNRDTEAFF. The CDR3 bases are TGTGCCAGCAGCGCGACTAACAGGGACACTGAAGCTTTCTTT.

The chain recombines TRBV28 with TRBJ2-1; 9 bases fit TRBD2. V lost 4 bases, J lost 5 bases, and 6 bases stayed unmatched. CDR3 size: 15 residues. CDR1 MDHEN and CDR2 SYDVKM come from the germline V gene. This CDR3 is CASSSRTSVDNEQFF. The CDR3 DNA is TGTGCCAGCAGTTCCCGGACTAGCGTCGACAATGAGCAGTTCTTC. The complete variable domain, with remaining parts taken from reference TRBV28 and TRBJ2-1, reads DVKVTQSSRYLVKRTGEKVFLECVQDMDHENMFWYRQDPGLGLRLIYFSYDVKMKEKGDIPEGYSVSREKKERFSLILESASTNQTSMYLCASSSRTSVDNEQFFGPGTRLTVL.

The chain links TRBV19 to TRBJ1-2; TRBD1 matches at 7 bases. CDR1 and CDR2 from the germline V gene are LNHDA and SQIVND (reference sequence). The trim removed 4 bases at V and 2 bases at J, leaving 4 bases unmatched. The CDR3 contains 14 residues. CDR3 in DNA: TGTGCCAGTAGTACCGGACAGGCCAACTATGGCTACACCTTC. This encodes CASSTGQANYGYTF.

J is TRBJ2-5 and V is TRBV7-7; D is perhaps TRBD1 (6 bases). The CDR3 has 14 amino acids. Germline V gene sequence: CDR1 SSHAT, CDR2 FNYEAQ (reference sequence). V dropped 5 bases and J dropped 5 bases, with 15 bases sitting between them. This chain's CDR3 is CASSPRTGPETQYF. The CDR3 region has the DNA TGTGCCAGCAGCCCCAGAACAGGGCCCGAGACCCAGTACTTC.

The V gene is TRBV28, the J gene TRBJ2-7; 7 bases are a match to TRBD2. V lost 5 bases and J lost 2; bases outside the gene matches: 6. CDR1 is MDHEN and CDR2 is SYDVKM in the germline V gene. The CDR3 is made up of 14 amino acids. The CDR3 nucleotides are TGTGCCAGCAGTGGCCGGGACTATCCCTACGAGCAGTACTTC. Protein product: CASSGRDYPYEQYF.

V usage is TRBV5-1 and J usage is TRBJ2-3; D is unclear. The CDR3 has 14 residues. With 0 bases removed from V and 2 bases from J, the gap between germline ends came to 7 bases. CDR1 SGHRS and CDR2 YFSETQ come from the germline V gene. The CDR3 nucleotides are TGCGCCAGCAGCTTGGGGCAGGTCACAGATACGCAGTATTTT. Translating gives CASSLGQVTDTQYF.

The CDR3 sequence is CASRGGRFNQPQHF. As DNA, the CDR3 is TGTGCCAGCAGAGGGGGCCGGTTCAATCAGCCCCAGCATTTT. This chain connects TRBV2 to TRBJ1-5, with 7 positions matching TRBD1. Looked up from germline, CDR1 is SNHLY and CDR2 is FYNNEI. The CDR3 totals 14 residues. V was pared by 6 bases and J by 3 bases, with 5 bases of the junction left unmatched.

The rearrangement links TRBV6-6 to TRBJ2-3; D call uncertain. In germline, CDR1 is MNHNY, CDR2 SVGAGI (reference sequence). This CDR3 spans 12 amino acids. With 8 bases removed from V and 0 bases from J, the gap between germline ends came to 6 bases. The CDR3 DNA reads as TGTGCCAGCGGAGCCAGCACAGATACGCAGTATTTT. Residues: CASGASTDTQYF.

The V and J genes are TRBV15 and TRBJ1-4, with D hard to call. This CDR3 is built from 12 residues. Trimming cost V 9 bases and J 5 bases, with 10 bases left between them. In germline, CDR1 is LNHNV, CDR2 YYDKDF (reference sequence). The CDR3 DNA reads TGTGCCACAAAGCGGCGAAATGAAAAACTGTTTTTT. Its translation: CATKRRNEKLFF. The variable domain in full, with the rest retrieved from reference TRBV15 and TRBJ1-4, is DAMVIQNPRYQVTQFGKPVTLSCSQTLNHNVMYWYQQKSSQAPKLLFHYYDKDFNNEADTPDNFQSRRPNTSFCFLDIRSPGLGDTAMYLCATKRRNEKLFFGSGTQLSVL.

This clone was counted a single time. The V gene is TRBV30, the J gene TRBJ1-1; no reliable D call. V lost 0 bases to trimming and J lost 1 base, with 6 bases between them. Germline V gene data show CDR1 as GTSNPN and CDR2 as SVGIG (reference sequence). This CDR3 spans 13 amino acids. CDR3 amino acids: CAWSVTQNTEAFF. The CDR3 DNA follows: TGTGCCTGGAGTGTAACCCAGAACACTGAAGCTTTCTTT.

V is TRBV19 and J is TRBJ2-7; 7 nucleotides agree with TRBD2. CDR3 size: 15 residues. The ends lost 3 bases at V and 0 bases at J; junction bases unmatched: 5. The germline gives CDR1 LNHDA, CDR2 SQIVND (reference sequence). CDR3 protein: CASSMGEGYSYEQYF. CDR3 bases: TGTGCCAGTAGTATGGGGGAGGGCTACTCCTACGAGCAGTACTTC. Full variable domain (outside the CDR3, taken from reference TRBV19 and TRBJ2-7): DGGITQSPKYLFRKEGQNVTLSCEQNLNHDAMYWYRQDPGQGLRLIYYSQIVNDFQKGDIAEGYSVSREKKESFPLTVTSAQKNPTAFYLCASSMGEGYSYEQYFGPGTRLTVT.

The chain couples TRBV10-3 to TRBJ2-4; D is ambiguous. Germline CDR1 ENHRY, CDR2 SYGVKD. The ends were cut back, 9 bases at V and 7 bases at J, with 16 bases in the middle. The CDR3 spans 13 residues. The CDR3: CAMRSSLGNIQYF. The CDR3 DNA sequence: TGTGCCATGAGGTCCTCCCTAGGTAACATTCAGTACTTC.

This chain joins TRBV16 and TRBJ1-5; D remains unclear. V lost 0 bases, J lost 6 bases, and 15 bases lay in between. The CDR3 spans 16 residues. The germline gives CDR1 KGHSY, CDR2 FQNENV. CDR3 sequence (DNA): TGTGCCAGCAGCCAATCGATGGCGGGAATCACTCAGCCCCAGCATTTT. As protein: CASSQSMAGITQPQHF.

This clone appeared a few times. The CDR3 protein is CAWSLTRGEQFF. For the CDR3, the DNA is TGTGCCTGGAGTTTAACGCGGGGCGAGCAGTTCTTC. The gene calls are TRBV30 and TRBJ2-1, with D possibly matching TRBD2 (6 bases). In germline, CDR1 is GTSNPN, CDR2 SVGIG (reference sequence). V lost 2 bases and J 10 bases, leaving 12 bases between the germline ends. The CDR3 sequence is 12 residues long.

The chain employs TRBV30 and TRBJ1-1, with unresolved D. Germline CDR1 reads GTSNPN; CDR2 reads SVGIG (reference sequence). This CDR3 is 13 amino acids long. With 0 bases removed from V and 6 bases from J, the gap between germline ends came to 11 bases. In nucleotides, the CDR3 is TGTGCCTGGAGTGTATTGGGTCCCTCTGAAGCTTTCTTT. The encoded protein is CAWSVLGPSEAFF.

CDR3 nucleotides: TGTGCCAGCAGGGCCGGGGAGCTGTTTTTT. This translates into CASRAGELFF. This chain links TRBV6-6 with TRBJ2-2, with unresolved D. V lost 6 bases and J lost 6, with 2 bases in between. The germline CDR1 and CDR2 sequences are MNHNY and SVGAGI (reference sequence). The CDR3 has 10 amino acids.

This sequence joins TRBV4-1 and TRBJ2-1, with TRBD2 matching 10 bases. The CDR3 consists of 16 residues. V gave up 0 bases and J gave up 7 bases; unmatched junction bases: 6. Germline V gives CDR1 MGHRA, CDR2 YSYEKL. DNA for the CDR3: TGCGCCAGCAGCCAAGATATTCAACTAGCGGGAAATGAGCAGTTCTTC. Translating gives CASSQDIQLAGNEQFF.